Listed below are T cell receptor beta chains from one sample, sequenced in a study of beta chain features in type 1 diabetes. Sequencing was performed with immunoSEQ multiplex PCR; in TCRdb, only in-frame clones are kept and a portion is missing. The sample shows a few hundred thousand clones, 10% to 15% of them seen only once. What was sequenced was naive CD4+ T cells from blood. The receptors originated from a woman aged 18-29 years with type 1 diabetes. The CDR3 runs from the conserved cysteine through the conserved F or W. The order of the fields is J gene, V gene, clone size, D gene, CDR3 protein, CDR3 DNA. The D gene is left open where the match is weak. Size is omitted from some rows. Given values are once, few, many or a class for expanded clones.

>TRBJ2-1|TRBV5-6|few|-
CASSLVGSSYNEQFF
TGTGCCAGCAGCTTGGTTGGGAGTTCCTACAATGAGCAGTTCTTC
>TRBJ1-2|TRBV6-5|-|-
CASRYTGMGDYGYTF
TGTGCCAGCAGATATACAGGGATGGGGGACTATGGCTACACCTTC
>TRBJ1-2|TRBV7-9|-|TRBD1
CASSLEVTGAF
TGTGCCAGCAGCTTAGAGGTTACAGGGGCCTTC
>TRBJ1-2|TRBV7-2|few|-
CASSLQGIGYTF
TGTGCCAGCAGCTTACAGGGGATTGGCTACACCTTC
>TRBJ2-7|TRBV7-2|-|TRBD1
CASSRQGSGEQYF
TGTGCCAGCAGCCGACAGGGCTCGGGGGAGCAGTACTTC
>TRBJ1-4|TRBV7-9|once|-
CASSPRLQGSNEKLFF
TGTGCCAGCAGCCCGAGACTACAGGGATCTAATGAAAAACTGTTTTTT
>TRBJ2-1|TRBV12-5|-|-
CASGEPGANEQFF
TGTGCTAGTGGTGAGCCGGGAGCCAATGAGCAGTTCTTC
>TRBJ2-1|TRBV30|-|TRBD1
CAWSVRDSLYNEQFF
TGTGCCTGGAGTGTACGGGACAGCCTATACAATGAGCAGTTCTTC
>TRBJ2-3|TRBV5-6|few|-
CASSLGGAKDTQYF
TGTGCCAGCAGCTTGGGGGGAGCTAAGGATACGCAGTATTTT
>TRBJ2-5|TRBV5-1|few|TRBD2
CASSLHASGKQETQYF
TGCGCCAGCAGCTTGCATGCTAGCGGGAAGCAAGAGACCCAGTACTTC
>TRBJ2-3|TRBV7-9|-|-
CASSFSGDTQYF
TGTGCCAGCAGCTTTTCGGGGGATACGCAGTATTTT
>TRBJ2-5|TRBV4-3|few|-
CASSHGPQGGETQYF
TGCGCCAGCAGCCACGGTCCTCAGGGGGGAGAGACCCAGTACTTC
>TRBJ1-1|TRBV12-5|-|-
CASGRGNTEAFF
TGTGCTAGTGGGCGGGGGAACACTGAAGCTTTCTTT
>TRBJ1-3|TRBV30|few|-
CAHHQGLSGNTIYF
TGTGCTCACCATCAGGGGCTCTCTGGAAACACCATATATTTT
>TRBJ2-5|TRBV7-9|-|-
CASSLDGIADYQETQYF
TGTGCCAGCAGCTTAGACGGAATAGCAGATTACCAAGAGACCCAGTACTTC
>TRBJ1-1|TRBV14|once|-
CASSPRGMNTEAFF
TGTGCCAGCAGCCCCAGGGGTATGAACACTGAAGCTTTCTTT
>TRBJ1-1|TRBV5-1|-|-
CASSWTEFEAFF
TGCGCCAGCAGCTGGACAGAATTTGAAGCTTTCTTT
>TRBJ2-3|TRBV4-1|-|-
CASSLLVGADTQYF
TGCGCCAGCAGCCTTCTGGTGGGCGCAGATACGCAGTATTTT
>TRBJ2-1|TRBV7-2|few|-
CASSFLRTHNEQFF
TGTGCCAGCAGCTTTCTCAGGACTCACAATGAGCAGTTCTTC
>TRBJ2-3|TRBV2|-|TRBD2
CASSRTSPPTDTQYF
TGTGCCAGCAGCAGGACTAGCCCGCCGACAGATACGCAGTATTTT
>TRBJ1-5|TRBV5-1|few|-
CASSLAGRHPSPQPQHF
TGCGCCAGCAGCTTGGCTGGCAGACACCCCTCACCACAGCCCCAGCATTTT
>TRBJ2-1|TRBV9|-|TRBD2
CASSPAQGLAGDEQFF
TGTGCCAGCAGCCCCGCCCAGGGACTAGCGGGCGATGAGCAGTTCTTC
>TRBJ2-1|TRBV19|few|-
CASSIRTAFNEQFF
TGTGCCAGTAGTATCCGGACAGCCTTCAATGAGCAGTTCTTC
>TRBJ2-7|TRBV5-1|-|-
CASAGQLSYEQYF
TGCGCCAGCGCAGGACAGCTCAGCTACGAGCAGTACTTC
>TRBJ1-2|TRBV7-9|few|TRBD1
CASSLEGAYGYTF
TGTGCCAGCAGCTTAGAGGGGGCCTATGGCTACACCTTC
>TRBJ2-5|TRBV25-1|-|TRBD2
CASRLAGGVETQYF
TGTGCCAGCAGACTAGCGGGAGGTGTAGAGACCCAGTACTTC
>TRBJ1-4|TRBV18|-|TRBD1
CASSPTGQGGLFF
TGTGCCAGCTCACCGACGGGACAGGGGGGACTGTTTTTT
>TRBJ2-1|TRBV5-4|few|TRBD2
CASSPELAGGLEEQFF
TGTGCCAGCAGCCCCGAACTAGCGGGGGGGCTCGAGGAGCAGTTCTTC
>TRBJ2-6|TRBV4-3|few|TRBD2
CASSQEGRAGRFLWGANVLTF
TGCGCCAGCAGCCAAGAAGGGAGGGCAGGACGTTTTCTATGGGGGGCCAACGTCCTGACTTTC
>TRBJ2-7|TRBV28|few|-
CASSLTGTHFSYEQYF
TGTGCCAGCAGCCTAACCGGGACTCACTTCTCCTACGAGCAGTACTTC
>TRBJ2-7|TRBV7-2|-|TRBD1
CASSYTTGGYEQYF
TGTGCCAGCAGCTATACCACAGGGGGCTACGAGCAGTACTTC
>TRBJ2-7|TRBV4-3|few|-
CASSQAVTGPYEQYF
TGCGCCAGCAGCCAAGCGGTAACAGGGCCTTACGAGCAGTACTTC
>TRBJ1-4|TRBV6-5|-|TRBD1
CAVRGTVNEKLFF
TGTGCCGTCCGGGGGACAGTTAATGAAAAACTGTTTTTT
>TRBJ2-1|TRBV10-3|few|-
CAITGTAGNEQFF
TGTGCCATCACCGGGACAGCGGGCAATGAGCAGTTCTTC
>TRBJ1-5|TRBV28|few|TRBD1
CASRAGGINQPQHF
TGTGCCAGCAGGGCAGGGGGCATCAATCAGCCCCAGCATTTT
>TRBJ2-1|TRBV11-2|-|-
CASTPGYEQFF
TGTGCCAGCACCCCGGGTTATGAGCAGTTCTTC
>TRBJ1-1|TRBV19|-|-
CASSIGRYTEAFF
TGTGCCAGTAGTATTGGGAGGTACACTGAAGCTTTCTTT
>TRBJ2-1|TRBV15|-|TRBD2
CATSRDRLAADEYNEQFF
TGTGCCACCAGCAGAGATCGACTAGCGGCCGACGAGTACAATGAGCAGTTCTTC
>TRBJ2-4|TRBV23-1|few|-
CASSQSGVDKNIQYF
TGCGCCAGCAGTCAATCAGGGGTGGACAAAAACATTCAGTACTTC
>TRBJ2-7|TRBV5-1|few|TRBD2
CASSPTGTSGNYEQYF
TGCGCCAGCAGCCCTACCGGGACTAGCGGGAACTACGAGCAGTACTTC
>TRBJ2-2|TRBV5-4|few|TRBD2
CASSPPGGTGELFF
TGTGCCAGCAGCCCTCCGGGGGGCACCGGGGAGCTGTTTTTT
>TRBJ2-5|TRBV7-9|-|-
CASSLVMETQYF
TGTGCCAGCAGCTTAGTAATGGAGACCCAGTACTTC
>TRBJ2-3|TRBV10-3|-|-
CAISLLDTDTQYF
TGTGCCATCAGCTTACTAGACACAGATACGCAGTATTTT
>TRBJ2-5|TRBV7-2|-|-
CASSSRSFETQYF
TGTGCCAGCAGCTCCCGGAGTTTCGAGACCCAGTACTTC
>TRBJ1-5|TRBV7-2|few|-
CASSLRGLGQPQHF
TGTGCCAGCAGCTTACGGGGATTAGGGCAGCCCCAGCATTTT
>TRBJ1-1|TRBV5-4|-|-
CASSPTRGLGEAFF
TGTGCCAGCAGCCCTACGCGGGGTCTCGGTGAAGCTTTCTTT
>TRBJ2-2|TRBV15|-|TRBD2
CATRTSGNTGELFF
TGTGCCACCAGGACTAGCGGGAACACCGGGGAGCTGTTTTTT
>TRBJ1-2|TRBV5-4|few|-
CASSLAGGRNGYTF
TGTGCCAGCAGCTTGGCGGGGGGTCGAAATGGCTACACCTTC
>TRBJ2-7|TRBV28|few|-
CASSLQVYEQYF
TGTGCCAGCAGTTTGCAGGTCTACGAGCAGTACTTC
>TRBJ2-5|TRBV7-9|few|-
CASSPVEGGETQYF
TGTGCCAGCAGCCCCGTAGAGGGAGGAGAGACCCAGTACTTC
>TRBJ1-1|TRBV29-1|few|-
CSVAPRLKEEAFF
TGCAGCGTTGCCCCTAGGTTGAAAGAGGAAGCTTTCTTT
>TRBJ1-4|TRBV28|few|-
CASGLGGQKLFF
TGTGCCAGCGGCCTCGGGGGGCAAAAACTGTTTTTT
>TRBJ2-7|TRBV5-6|-|-
CASSLPTSYEQYF
TGTGCCAGCAGCTTGCCGACTAGCTACGAGCAGTACTTC
>TRBJ2-3|TRBV28|-|TRBD2
CASSSSRAGVVPDTQYF
TGTGCCAGCTCCTCATCAAGGGCGGGAGTGGTCCCAGATACGCAGTATTTT
>TRBJ2-7|TRBV5-1|few|TRBD2
CASSLGAGVDEQYF
TGCGCCAGCAGCTTGGGGGCGGGAGTGGACGAGCAGTACTTC